This T cell receptor (beta chain) was captured in a study of cytomegalovirus exposure and HLA in healthy donors. A remark on this clone: Its target is unknown.

Overall study findings and caveats: Relative to the roughly 640-donor mean, N-insertions were reportedly fewer in an Asian-associated ancestry cluster in a later analysis. A later analysis by the authors found several of the most significant clusters apparently linked to common viral pathogens. According to a later analysis, most TCR beta chains associated with CMV appeared HLA-restricted. Three CMV-associated chains proved CMV antigen-specific in vitro.

Germline trimming cut 3 bases from V and 2 bases from J; bases unmatched to any gene: 8. CDR1 and CDR2 from the germline V gene are SGDLS and YYNGEE. The CDR3 totals 17 residues. 13 Jbeta primers and 60 Vbeta primers were used for the PCR. Clones were read by immunoSEQ multiplex PCR, and TCRdb kept only the in-frame ones, dropping some. Found here are around 97,000 clones, 79% of them singletons; the top ten hold roughly 4%. This TCR was recovered from a man aged 50 to 59 in good health and CMV-seropositive. Specimen: PBMCs. The V gene is TRBV9, the J gene TRBJ2-5; TRBD1 matches 12 bases. The CDR3 DNA follows: TGTGCCAGCAGCGAGGGGGGGACAGGGGGCGTACAAGAGACCCAGTACTTC. It specifies CASSEGGTGGVQETQYF.